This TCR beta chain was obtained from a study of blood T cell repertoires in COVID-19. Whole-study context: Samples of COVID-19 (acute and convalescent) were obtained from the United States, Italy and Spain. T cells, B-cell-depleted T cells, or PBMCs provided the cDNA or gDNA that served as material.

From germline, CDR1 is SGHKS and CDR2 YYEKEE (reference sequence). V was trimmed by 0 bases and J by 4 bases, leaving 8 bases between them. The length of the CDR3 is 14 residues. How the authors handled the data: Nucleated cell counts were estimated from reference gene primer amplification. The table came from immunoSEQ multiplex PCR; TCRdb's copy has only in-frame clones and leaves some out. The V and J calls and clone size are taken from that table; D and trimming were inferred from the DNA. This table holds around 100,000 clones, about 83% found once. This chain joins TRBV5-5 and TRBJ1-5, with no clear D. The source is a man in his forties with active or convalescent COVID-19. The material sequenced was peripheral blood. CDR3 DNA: TGTGCCAGCAGCTTGGAAAGGGAGAATCAGCCCCAGCATTTT. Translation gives CASSLERENQPQHF.